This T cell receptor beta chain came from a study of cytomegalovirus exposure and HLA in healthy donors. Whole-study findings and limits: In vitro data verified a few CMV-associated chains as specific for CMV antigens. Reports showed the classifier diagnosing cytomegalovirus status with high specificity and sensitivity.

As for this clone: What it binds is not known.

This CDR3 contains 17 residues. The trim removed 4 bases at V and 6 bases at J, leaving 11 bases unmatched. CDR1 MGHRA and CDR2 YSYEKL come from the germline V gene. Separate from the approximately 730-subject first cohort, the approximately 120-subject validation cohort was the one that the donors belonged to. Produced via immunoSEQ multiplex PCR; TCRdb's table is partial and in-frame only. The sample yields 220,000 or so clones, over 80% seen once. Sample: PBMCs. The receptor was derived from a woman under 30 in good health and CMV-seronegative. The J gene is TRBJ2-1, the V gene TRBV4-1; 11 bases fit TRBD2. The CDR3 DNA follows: TGCGCCAGCAGCCGTAGCCCCGGGACTAGCGGAAGCAATGAGCAGTTCTTC. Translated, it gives CASSRSPGTSGSNEQFF.